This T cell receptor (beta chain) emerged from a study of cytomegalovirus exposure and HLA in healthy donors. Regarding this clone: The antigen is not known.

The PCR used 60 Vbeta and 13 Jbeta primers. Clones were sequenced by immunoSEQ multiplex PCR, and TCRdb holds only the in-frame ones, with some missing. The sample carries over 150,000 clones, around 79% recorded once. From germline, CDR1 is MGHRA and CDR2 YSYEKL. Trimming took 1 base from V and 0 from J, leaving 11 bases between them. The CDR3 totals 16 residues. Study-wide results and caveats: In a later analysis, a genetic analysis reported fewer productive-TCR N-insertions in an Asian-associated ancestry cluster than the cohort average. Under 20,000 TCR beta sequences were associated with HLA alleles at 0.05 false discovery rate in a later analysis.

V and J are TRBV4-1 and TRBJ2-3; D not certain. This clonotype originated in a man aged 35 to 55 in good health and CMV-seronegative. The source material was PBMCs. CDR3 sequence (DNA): TGCGCCAGCAGCCAAGGCCCCAAGCCCAGCACAGATACGCAGTATTTT. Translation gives CASSQGPKPSTDTQYF.